There are a few counts of the clone carrying this T cell receptor beta chain. These data belong to a study of beta chain features in type 1 diabetes. For the study at large: Summed over all samples, the examined sorted cells came to about 110 million.

CDR3 size: 15 residues. The germline V gene encodes CDR1 SGDLS and CDR2 YYNGEE. Unmatched junction bases numbered 6, after V lost 3 bases and J lost 4 bases. The entirety of the isolated RNA underwent reverse transcription, so expressed TCRB transcripts were sequenced. The method was immunoSEQ multiplex PCR; TCRdb's version includes in-frame clones alone and lacks a portion of them. Here the sample spans hundreds of thousands of clones, around 15% being singletons. The origin of this receptor is a man aged 18 to 30 in good health. The chain has TRBV9 and TRBJ1-2; 10 nucleotides align to TRBD1. Material: naive CD4+ T cells from blood. This chain's CDR3 is CASSARTGGSYGYTF. CDR3 coding DNA: TGTGCCAGCAGCGCCCGGACAGGGGGTAGCTATGGCTACACCTTC.